This is a list of T cell receptor beta chains from one sample in a study of blood T cell repertoires in COVID-19. Sequenced by immunoSEQ multiplex PCR; TCRdb stores in-frame clones only, minus some. Among about 63,000 clones listed, around 80% were seen once. The sequenced material came from peripheral blood. These receptors were collected from a human donor in a cohort sampled during active COVID-19. Both conserved end residues are part of each CDR3. D genes are given only for firm matches. Some rows mark clone size as missing; the rest say once, few, many or name a class of expanded clone.

V: TRBV6-1
J: TRBJ1-2
size: .
D: .
CDR3: CASSEAQGYYGYTF
DNA: TGTGCCAGCAGTGAAGCTCAGGGGTACTATGGCTACACCTTC

V: TRBV11-2
J: TRBJ1-6
size: .
D: TRBD1
CDR3: CASSLIWGQAGSPLHF
DNA: TGTGCCAGCAGCTTAATATGGGGACAGGCCGGCTCACCCCTCCACTTT

V: TRBV7-8
J: TRBJ1-5
size: few
D: .
CDR3: CASRPDLGQPQHF
DNA: TGTGCCAGCAGGCCCGACCTAGGTCAGCCCCAGCATTTT

V: TRBV5-1
J: TRBJ2-2
size: once
D: .
CDR3: CASSQTYANTGELFF
DNA: TGCGCCAGCAGTCAGACTTATGCGAACACCGGGGAGCTGTTTTTT

V: TRBV4-1
J: TRBJ1-1
size: .
D: .
CDR3: CASSQDGGNTEAFF
DNA: TGCGCCAGCAGCCAGGACGGGGGGAACACTGAAGCTTTCTTT

V: TRBV5-1
J: TRBJ2-1
size: .
D: TRBD2
CDR3: CASSLAPEDRGGLTSGSSNEQFF
DNA: TGCGCCAGCAGCTTGGCCCCCGAAGATAGGGGGGGATTGACTAGCGGGAGTAGTAATGAGCAGTTCTTC

V: TRBV19
J: TRBJ1-1
size: .
D: .
CDR3: CASSIDAGGRTEAFF
DNA: TGTGCCAGTAGTATAGATGCCGGGGGTCGGACTGAAGCTTTCTTT

V: TRBV5-1
J: TRBJ2-7
size: .
D: .
CDR3: CASSPDYYEQYF
DNA: TGCGCCAGCAGCCCAGACTACTACGAGCAGTACTTC

V: TRBV4-2
J: TRBJ1-1
size: .
D: TRBD1
CDR3: CASSQSTGGFGEAFF
DNA: TGTGCCAGCAGCCAATCGACAGGGGGCTTTGGTGAAGCTTTCTTT

V: TRBV7-2
J: TRBJ1-2
size: .
D: .
CDR3: CASRSDAAGFGYTF
DNA: TGTGCCAGCAGATCCGACGCGGCGGGGTTTGGCTACACCTTC

V: TRBV6-2/TRBV6-3
J: TRBJ2-2
size: .
D: TRBD1
CDR3: CASSRDRGITGELFF
DNA: TGTGCCAGCAGTAGAGACAGGGGCATCACCGGGGAGCTGTTTTTT

V: TRBV11-2
J: TRBJ2-7
size: .
D: TRBD1
CDR3: CASSLDPGQGLYEQYF
DNA: TGTGCCAGCAGCTTGGACCCGGGACAGGGACTATACGAGCAGTACTTC

V: TRBV28
J: TRBJ2-1
size: .
D: TRBD2
CDR3: CASSLILSGTLYNEQFF
DNA: TGTGCCAGCAGTTTGATCCTTAGCGGGACCCTTTACAATGAGCAGTTCTTC

V: TRBV20-1
J: TRBJ2-5
size: .
D: .
CDR3: CSRSGETQYF
DNA: TGCAGCCGGTCAGGGGAGACCCAGTACTTC

V: TRBV19
J: TRBJ2-7
size: .
D: TRBD1
CDR3: CASNRRQGGEQYF
DNA: TGTGCCAGTAACCGTCGACAGGGCGGCGAGCAGTACTTC

V: TRBV5-4
J: TRBJ1-1
size: .
D: .
CDR3: CASSLGTAASTNTEAFF
DNA: TGTGCCAGCAGCTTGGGTACCGCGGCGTCCACAAACACTGAAGCTTTCTTT

V: TRBV28
J: TRBJ2-1
size: .
D: TRBD2
CDR3: CASSRGLALYNEQFF
DNA: TGTGCCAGCAGCCGCGGACTAGCGTTATACAATGAGCAGTTCTTC

V: TRBV28
J: TRBJ1-2
size: .
D: TRBD1
CDR3: CASRHRGFSGYTF
DNA: TGTGCCAGCAGGCACAGGGGATTTAGCGGCTACACCTTC

V: TRBV7-8
J: TRBJ1-1
size: .
D: .
CDR3: CASSPRIRTPSEAFF
DNA: TGTGCCAGCAGCCCGCGAATTAGAACCCCCTCCGAAGCTTTCTTT

V: TRBV6-2/TRBV6-3
J: TRBJ1-2
size: .
D: .
CDR3: CASSHQVNYGYTF
DNA: TGTGCCAGCAGCCATCAGGTTAACTATGGCTACACCTTC

V: TRBV19
J: TRBJ1-5
size: .
D: .
CDR3: CASSKAEGRQPQHF
DNA: TGTGCCAGTAGTAAGGCGGAGGGAAGACAGCCCCAGCATTTT

V: TRBV5-1
J: TRBJ1-4
size: .
D: .
CDR3: CASSLEPNEKLFF
DNA: TGCGCCAGCAGCCTCGAGCCGAATGAAAAACTGTTTTTT

V: TRBV9
J: TRBJ2-7
size: .
D: .
CDR3: CASSVGISTYEQYF
DNA: TGTGCCAGCAGCGTAGGGATTAGCACCTACGAGCAGTACTTC